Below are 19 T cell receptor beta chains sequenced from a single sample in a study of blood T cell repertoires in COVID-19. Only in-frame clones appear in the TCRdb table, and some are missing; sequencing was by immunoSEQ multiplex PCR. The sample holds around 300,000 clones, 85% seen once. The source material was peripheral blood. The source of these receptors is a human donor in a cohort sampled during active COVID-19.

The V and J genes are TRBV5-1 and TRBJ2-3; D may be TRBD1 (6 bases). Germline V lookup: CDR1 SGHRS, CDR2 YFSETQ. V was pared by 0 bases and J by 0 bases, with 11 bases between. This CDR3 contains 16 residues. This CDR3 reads CASSLEGRGSTDTQYF. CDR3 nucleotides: TGCGCCAGCAGCTTGGAAGGCAGGGGAAGCACAGATACGCAGTATTTT. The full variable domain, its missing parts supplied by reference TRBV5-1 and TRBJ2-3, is KAGVTQTPRYLIKTRGQQVTLSCSPISGHRSVSWYQQTPGQGLQFLFEYFSETQRNKGNFPGRFSGRQFSNSRSEMNVSTLELGDSALYLCASSLEGRGSTDTQYFGPGTRLTVL.

The CDR3 nucleotides are TGTGCCAGCTCACCCGGACTAGCGGGAGCCGGGGAGACCCAGTACTTC. Its translation: CASSPGLAGAGETQYF. This chain uses TRBV18 with TRBJ2-5, with 13 bases that match TRBD2. Per germline, CDR1 KGHSH and CDR2 LQKENI. CDR3 length: 16 amino acids. V was pared by 3 bases and J by 5 bases, with 6 bases of the junction left unmatched.

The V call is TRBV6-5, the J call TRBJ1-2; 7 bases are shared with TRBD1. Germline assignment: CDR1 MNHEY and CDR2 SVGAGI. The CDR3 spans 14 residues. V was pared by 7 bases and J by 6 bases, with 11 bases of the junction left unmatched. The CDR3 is CASTRGRPADGYTF. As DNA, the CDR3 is TGTGCCAGCACCAGGGGGAGACCGGCCGATGGCTACACCTTC.

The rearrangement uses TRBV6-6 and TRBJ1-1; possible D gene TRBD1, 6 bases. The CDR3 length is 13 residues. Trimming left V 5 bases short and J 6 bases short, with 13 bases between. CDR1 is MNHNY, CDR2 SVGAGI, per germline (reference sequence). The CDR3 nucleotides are TGTGCCAGCAGTCCTGGACAGAAGGCTGAAGCTTTCTTT. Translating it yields CASSPGQKAEAFF.

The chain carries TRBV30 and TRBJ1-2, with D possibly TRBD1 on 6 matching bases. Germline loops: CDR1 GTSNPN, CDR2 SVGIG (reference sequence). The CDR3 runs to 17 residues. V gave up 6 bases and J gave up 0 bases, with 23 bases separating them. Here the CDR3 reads CACPPGTRRLTNYGYTF. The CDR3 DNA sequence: TGTGCCTGCCCTCCCGGGACAAGACGTCTTACTAACTATGGCTACACCTTC.

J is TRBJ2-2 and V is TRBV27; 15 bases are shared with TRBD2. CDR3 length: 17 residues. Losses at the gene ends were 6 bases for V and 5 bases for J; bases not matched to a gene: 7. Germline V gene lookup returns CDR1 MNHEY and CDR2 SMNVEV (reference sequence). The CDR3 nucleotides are TGTGCCAGCAGCCCTACCGGGACTAGCGGGAGGACCGGGGAGCTGTTTTTT. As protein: CASSPTGTSGRTGELFF.

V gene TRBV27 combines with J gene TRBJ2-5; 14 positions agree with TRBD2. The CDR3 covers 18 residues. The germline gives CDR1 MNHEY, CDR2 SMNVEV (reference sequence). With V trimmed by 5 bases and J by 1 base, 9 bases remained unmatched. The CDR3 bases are TGTGCCAGCAGTCAGAGATCCGGGACTAGCGGGAGCCAAGAGACCCAGTACTTC. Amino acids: CASSQRSGTSGSQETQYF.

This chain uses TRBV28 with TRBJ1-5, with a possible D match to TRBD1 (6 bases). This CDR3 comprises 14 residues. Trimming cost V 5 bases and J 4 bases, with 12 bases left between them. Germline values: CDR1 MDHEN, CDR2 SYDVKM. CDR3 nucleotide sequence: TGTGCCAGCAGTCGTTACAGGGTAAATCAGCCCCAGCATTTT. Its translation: CASSRYRVNQPQHF.

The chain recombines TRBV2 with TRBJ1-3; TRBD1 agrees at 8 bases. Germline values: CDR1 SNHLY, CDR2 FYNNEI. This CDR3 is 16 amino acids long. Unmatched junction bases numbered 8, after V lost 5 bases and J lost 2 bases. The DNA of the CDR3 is TGTGCCAGCAGTTTTCCCCGGACAGGGACTGGAAACACCATATATTTT. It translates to CASSFPRTGTGNTIYF.

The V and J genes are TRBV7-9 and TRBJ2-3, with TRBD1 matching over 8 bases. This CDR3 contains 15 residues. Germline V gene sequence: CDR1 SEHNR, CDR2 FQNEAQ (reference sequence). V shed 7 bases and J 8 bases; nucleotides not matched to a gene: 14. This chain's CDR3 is CASTLPTGGEGTQYF. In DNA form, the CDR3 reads TGTGCCAGCACCCTACCCACAGGGGGAGAAGGTACGCAGTATTTT. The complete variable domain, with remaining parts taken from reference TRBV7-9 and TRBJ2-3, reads DTGVSQNPRHKITKRGQNVTFRCDPISEHNRLYWYRQTLGQGPEFLTYFQNEAQLEKSRLLSDRFSAERPKGSFSTLEIQRTEQGDSAMYLCASTLPTGGEGTQYFGPGTRLTVL.

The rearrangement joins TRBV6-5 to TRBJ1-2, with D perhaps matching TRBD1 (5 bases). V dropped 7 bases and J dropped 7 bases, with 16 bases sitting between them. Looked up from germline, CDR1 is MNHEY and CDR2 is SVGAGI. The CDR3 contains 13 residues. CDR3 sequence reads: CASNTGTLGGYTF. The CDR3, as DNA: TGTGCCAGCAATACAGGTACCCTGGGTGGCTACACCTTC.

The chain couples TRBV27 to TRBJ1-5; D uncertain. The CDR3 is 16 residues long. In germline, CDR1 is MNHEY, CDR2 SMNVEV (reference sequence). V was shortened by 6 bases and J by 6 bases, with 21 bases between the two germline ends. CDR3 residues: CASRPSQALLGQPQHF. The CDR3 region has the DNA TGTGCCAGCAGACCGAGCCAGGCGTTGTTGGGTCAGCCCCAGCATTTT.

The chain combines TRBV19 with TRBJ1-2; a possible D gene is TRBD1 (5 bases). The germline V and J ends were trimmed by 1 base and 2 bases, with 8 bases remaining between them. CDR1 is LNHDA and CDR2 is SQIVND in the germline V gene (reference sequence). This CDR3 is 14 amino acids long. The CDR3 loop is CASSIAGGNYGYTF. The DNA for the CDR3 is TGTGCCAGTAGTATAGCCGGGGGAAACTATGGCTACACCTTC.

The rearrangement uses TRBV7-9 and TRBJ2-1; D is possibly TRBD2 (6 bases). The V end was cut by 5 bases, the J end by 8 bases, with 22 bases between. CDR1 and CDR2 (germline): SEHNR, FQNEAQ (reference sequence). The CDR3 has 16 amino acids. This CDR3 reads CASSPDGLAMLHEQFF. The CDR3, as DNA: TGTGCCAGCAGCCCTGATGGGCTAGCGATGCTGCATGAGCAGTTCTTC.

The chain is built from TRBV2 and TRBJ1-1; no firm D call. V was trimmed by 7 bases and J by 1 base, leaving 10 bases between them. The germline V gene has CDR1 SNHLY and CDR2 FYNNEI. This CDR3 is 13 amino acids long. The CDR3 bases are TGTGCCAGCACCCGAGATACGAACACTGAAGCTTTCTTT. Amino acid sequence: CASTRDTNTEAFF.

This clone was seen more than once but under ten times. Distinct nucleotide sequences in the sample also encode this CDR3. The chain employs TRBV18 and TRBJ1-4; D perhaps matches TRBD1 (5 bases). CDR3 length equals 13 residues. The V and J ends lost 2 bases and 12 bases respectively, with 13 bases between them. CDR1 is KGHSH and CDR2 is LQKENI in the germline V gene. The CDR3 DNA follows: TGTGCCAGCTCACCAGGGCAGGGCGCGGAACTGTTTTTT. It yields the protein CASSPGQGAELFF. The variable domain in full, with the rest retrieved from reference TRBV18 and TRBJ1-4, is NAGVMQNPRHLVRRRGQEARLRCSPMKGHSHVYWYRQLPEEGLKFMVYLQKENIIDESGMPKERFSAEFPKEGPSILRIQQVVRGDSAAYFCASSPGQGAELFFGSGTQLSVL.

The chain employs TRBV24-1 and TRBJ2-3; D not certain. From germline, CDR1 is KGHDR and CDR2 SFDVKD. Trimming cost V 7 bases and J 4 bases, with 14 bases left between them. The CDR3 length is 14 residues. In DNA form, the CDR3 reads TGTGCCACCAGAGAGAGTGGCGCGGCAGATACGCAGTATTTT. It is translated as CATRESGAADTQYF.

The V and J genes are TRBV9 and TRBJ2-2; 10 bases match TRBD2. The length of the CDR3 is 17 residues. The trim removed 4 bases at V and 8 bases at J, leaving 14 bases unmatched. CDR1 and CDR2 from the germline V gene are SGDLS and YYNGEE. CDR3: CASSPRGAGGPFGELFF. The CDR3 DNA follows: TGTGCCAGCAGCCCAAGGGGAGCGGGAGGGCCGTTTGGGGAGCTGTTTTTT.

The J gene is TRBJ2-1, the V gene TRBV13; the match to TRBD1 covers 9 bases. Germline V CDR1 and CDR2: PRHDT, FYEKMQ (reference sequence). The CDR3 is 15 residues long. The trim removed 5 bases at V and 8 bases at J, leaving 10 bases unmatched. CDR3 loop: CASSVPGQGRYEQFF. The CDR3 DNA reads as TGTGCCAGCAGCGTTCCCGGACAGGGGAGGTATGAGCAGTTCTTC.